This TCR beta chain was recovered during a study of technical replicates of blood from a handful of donors. CDR1 is LNHNV and CDR2 is YYDKDF in the germline V gene (reference sequence). The CDR3 is 11 amino acids. V dropped 4 bases and J dropped 7 bases, with 8 bases sitting between them. Libraries were prepared by immunoSEQ multiplex PCR; TCRdb keeps only in-frame clonotypes and omits some of them. The sample includes some 50,000 clones, 94% seen only once; the top ten take around 0.2%. This TCR was recovered from a human donor in good health. Sequencing was done on a sample of T cells isolated from PBMCs. The chain employs TRBV15 and TRBJ2-7, with D unclear. The DNA for the CDR3 is TGTGCCACCAGCAATGTGTCAGAGCAGTACTTC. It encodes CATSNVSEQYF.